This TCR beta chain is drawn from a study of T cells in Graves' hyperthyroidism and ophthalmopathy. Study at large: The blood sample was taken at first diagnosis, before treatment began.

Reasons for excluding patients were uncontrolled infection, other autoimmune disease, pregnancy or lactation. TCR beta CDR3 regions were amplified from RNA. The HTBI primer set served for first-round RT-PCR of the TCR CDR3. MiXCR was run by TCRdb on the multiplex PCR reads, yielding one entry per CDR3 protein. The data show hundreds of thousands of distinct CDR3 sequences, approximately 15% seen once. This clonotype was seen many times. Its antigen is as yet unknown. General study findings and limits: Ophthalmopathy prediction by the model preceded onset by a median 6.5 months.

Germline V gene sequence: CDR1 SGHTA, CDR2 FQGTGA. J lost 5 bases, V lost 5 bases, and 5 bases had no gene match. The CDR3 has 15 residues. This sequence originates from a woman aged 50 to 60 with Graves' ophthalmopathy. The chain employs TRBV7-3 and TRBJ2-1, with 11 bases matching TRBD2. The sequenced sample consisted of blood. The CDR3 DNA is TGTGCCAGCAGCAAGACTAGCGGGATGAACAATGAGCAGTTCTTC. As protein: CASSKTSGMNNEQFF.